This T cell receptor (beta chain) was captured in a study of blood T cell repertoires in COVID-19 (dated by TCRdb to 2018 to 2020). Study-wide context: Samples covering the acute and convalescent phases of COVID-19 were provided by collaborators in the United States, Italy and Spain. The prospective study material was composed of cDNA or gDNA derived from T cells, B-cell-depleted T cells, or PBMCs. Subjects who had been exposed to COVID-19, were actively infected with it, or had recovered from it provided the deeply sampled blood TCRbeta repertoires that made up the dataset. The repertoires were released in a freely available public database intended as a resource for research on the immune response to SARS-CoV-2. Samples came from the ongoing ImmuneRACE study (first 160 participants) plus 1,254 subjects from 6 global collaborators. A de-identified subject ID, COVID-19 status, age in years and sex were almost always included in the sample metadata. HLA class I and class II types, where available, came from metadata supplied by the sample provider rather than from assay-based typing.

Reading the germline V gene gives CDR1 KGHSH and CDR2 LQKENI. V gives up 3 bases and J gives up 5 bases, and the segment between their germline ends measures 17 bases. Including cysteine and phenylalanine, the CDR3 has 15 amino acids. Solely the CDR3 DNA is kept, with 45 bases framed from the first base. Participants in the prospective study were enrolled through a virtual design, were aged about 18 to 90 years, and lived in 24 United States geographic areas. In the prospective study, cohorts were assigned on the basis of participant-reported clinical history obtained from a screening survey and a study questionnaire. In the prospective study, mobile phlebotomists collected whole blood, serum and a nasopharyngeal or oropharyngeal swab from each participant. Additional blood draws and questionnaires over an approximately two-month period could optionally be provided by prospective study participants. Prospective study blood samples were shipped either frozen or at room temperature before DNA extraction.

As to this clone: Its specific antigen is unknown. Nothing much larger sits one base from this clone, and base qualities are not available.

TCRbeta CDR3 regions were amplified from genomic DNA by means of the immunoSEQ Assay, a bias-controlled multiplex PCR. Regarding the original processing steps: The number of nucleated cells in each sample was estimated by amplification of reference gene primers within the assay. Sequence reads were collapsed and filtered to measure the absolute abundance of every unique TCRbeta CDR3 rearrangement. For each sample, productive Simpson clonality was calculated as the square root of Simpson's diversity index over productive rearrangements. This immuneACCESS table, as held by TCRdb, lists in-frame sequences with V and J called but not all clones. Of the missing ones, under half trace to an unresolved V gene in checked studies; the others have no known cause. V and J calls and clone size are given by that table; D and trimming were obtained from the DNA. This sample has 140,000 to 150,000 clones in its table, and roughly 90% of those were observed once. The ten biggest clones cover 1.2% of the sample.

The study at large found these results: How much clinical and demographic metadata was included differed by source and by participant, and the metadata was provided uncurated.

The clonotype was recovered from a woman aged 25 to 39 with acute COVID-19. Sequencing input: PBMCs or T cells enriched from blood (not recorded which). The rearranged chain carries TRBV18 and TRBJ2-7; TRBD2 is possibly the D segment (6 matching bases). The DNA is as follows: TGTGCCAGCTCACCTGGAGTTAGCGGCGCCCACGAGCAGTACTTC. It codes for CASSPGVSGAHEQYF.